This T cell receptor delta chain was captured by sequencing in a study of gamma-delta T cells after stem cell transplantation. This clone has only a few counts. A far larger clone differs by one base, so this is likely a read error. The same CDR3 also results from other DNA sequences found in this sample. Germline V CDR1 and CDR2: GEAIGNYY, EKD. CDR3 length: 14 amino acids. TCRdb reprocessed the RT-PCR reads using CATT. The data contain about 3,000 delta-chain clones, around 1.9% of them singletons. Sequenced input: gamma-delta T cells. The chain joins TRDV2 to TRDJ1; 9 positions match TRDD3. This receptor was obtained from a human donor. It is not recorded whose cells these are; they may come from a transplant donor. CDR3 coding DNA: TGTGCCTGCGACACCTGGGGGATCGCCGATAAACTCATCTTT. Translated, it gives CACDTWGIADKLIF.